This T cell receptor beta chain was found in a study of response to subunit inactivated influenza vaccine. Findings and caveats of the study: It was the authors' suggestion that each seasonal influenza vaccination recruits few new T cells.

The length of the CDR3 is 15 residues. CDR1 is LNHNV, CDR2 YYDKDF, per germline (reference sequence). Trimming stripped 0 bases from V and 6 bases from J, with 15 bases between. In TCRdb, the RT-PCR reads were re-called with MiXCR into one record per CDR3 protein. The table has about 520,000 distinct CDR3 sequences, approximately 7.2% seen once. Concerning this clonotype: The antigen remains unidentified.

The sequences come from PBMCs from blood, collected roughly 24 months after vaccination. The chain links TRBV15 to TRBJ2-7, with D possibly matching TRBD1 (5 bases). This TCR derives from a man aged 50 to 75 who received an inactivated influenza vaccine. The CDR3 DNA reads TGTGCCACCAGCAGAGATTGGAGCAGGGCAGGCGAGCAGTACTTC. This translates into CATSRDWSRAGEQYF.